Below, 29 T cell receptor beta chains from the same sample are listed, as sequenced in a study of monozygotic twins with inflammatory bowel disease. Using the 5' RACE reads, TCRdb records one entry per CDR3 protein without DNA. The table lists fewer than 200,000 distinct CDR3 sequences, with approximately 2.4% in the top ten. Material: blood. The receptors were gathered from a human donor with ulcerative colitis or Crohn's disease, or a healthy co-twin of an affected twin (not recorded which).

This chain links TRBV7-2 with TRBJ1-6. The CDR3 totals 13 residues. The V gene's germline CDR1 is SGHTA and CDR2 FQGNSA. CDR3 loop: CASSLDVNSPLHF.

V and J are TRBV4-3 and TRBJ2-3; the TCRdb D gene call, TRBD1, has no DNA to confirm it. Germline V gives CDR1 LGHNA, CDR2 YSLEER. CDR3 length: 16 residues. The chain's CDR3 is CASSQDRTGGEDTQYF.

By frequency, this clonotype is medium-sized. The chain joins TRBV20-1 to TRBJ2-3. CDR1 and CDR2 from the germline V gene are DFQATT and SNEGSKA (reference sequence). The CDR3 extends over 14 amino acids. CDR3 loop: CSARDPQGTDTQYF.

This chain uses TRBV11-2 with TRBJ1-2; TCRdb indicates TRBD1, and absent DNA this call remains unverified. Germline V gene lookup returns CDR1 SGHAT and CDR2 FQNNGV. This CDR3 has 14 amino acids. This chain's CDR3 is CASSSMPGGYGYTF.

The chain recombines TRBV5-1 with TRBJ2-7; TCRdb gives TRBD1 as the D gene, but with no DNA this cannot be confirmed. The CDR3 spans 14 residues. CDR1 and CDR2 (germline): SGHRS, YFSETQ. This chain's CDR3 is CASSRTGSNYEQYF.

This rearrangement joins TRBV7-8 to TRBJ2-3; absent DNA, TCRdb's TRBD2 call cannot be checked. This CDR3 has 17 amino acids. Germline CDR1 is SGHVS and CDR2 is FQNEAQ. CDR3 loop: CASSSWTSGGAEDTQYF.

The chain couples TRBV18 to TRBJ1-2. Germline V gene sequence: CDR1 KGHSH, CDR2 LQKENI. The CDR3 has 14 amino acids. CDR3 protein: CASSPAGTYYGYTF.

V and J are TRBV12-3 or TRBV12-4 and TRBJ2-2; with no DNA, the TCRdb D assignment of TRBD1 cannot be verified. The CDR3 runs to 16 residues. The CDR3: CASRRHTGDNTGELFF.

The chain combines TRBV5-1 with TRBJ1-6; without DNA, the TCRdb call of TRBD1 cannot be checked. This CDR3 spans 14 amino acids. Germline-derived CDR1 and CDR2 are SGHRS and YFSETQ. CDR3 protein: CASSLAQGNSPLHF.

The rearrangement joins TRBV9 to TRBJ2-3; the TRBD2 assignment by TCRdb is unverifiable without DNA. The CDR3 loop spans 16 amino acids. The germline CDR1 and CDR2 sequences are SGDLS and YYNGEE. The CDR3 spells CASSAGLAEFTDTQYF.

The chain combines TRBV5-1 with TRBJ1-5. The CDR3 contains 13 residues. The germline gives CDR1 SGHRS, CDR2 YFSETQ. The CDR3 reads CASSSEGNQPQHF. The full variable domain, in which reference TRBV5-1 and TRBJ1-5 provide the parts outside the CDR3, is KAGVTQTPRYLIKTRGQQVTLSCSPISGHRSVSWYQQTPGQGLQFLFEYFSETQRNKGNFPGRFSGRQFSNSRSEMNVSTLELGDSALYLCASSSEGNQPQHFGDGTRLSIL.

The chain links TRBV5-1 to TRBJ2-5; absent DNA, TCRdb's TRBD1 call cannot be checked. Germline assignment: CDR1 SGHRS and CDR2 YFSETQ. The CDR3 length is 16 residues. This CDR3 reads CASSLSGTRDGETQYF.

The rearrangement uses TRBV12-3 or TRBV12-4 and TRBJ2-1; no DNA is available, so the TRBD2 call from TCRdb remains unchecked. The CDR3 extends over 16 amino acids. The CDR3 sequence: CASSLASGGEYNEQFF.

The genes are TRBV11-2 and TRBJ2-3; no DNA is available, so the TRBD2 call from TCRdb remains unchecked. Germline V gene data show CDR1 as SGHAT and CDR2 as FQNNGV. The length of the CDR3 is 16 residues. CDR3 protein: CASSWDASGPGDTQYF. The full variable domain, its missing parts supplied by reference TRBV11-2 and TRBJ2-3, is EAGVAQSPRYKIIEKRQSVAFWCNPISGHATLYWYQQILGQGPKLLIQFQNNGVVDDSQLPKDRFSAERLKGVDSTLKIQPAKLEDSAVYLCASSWDASGPGDTQYFGPGTRLTVL.

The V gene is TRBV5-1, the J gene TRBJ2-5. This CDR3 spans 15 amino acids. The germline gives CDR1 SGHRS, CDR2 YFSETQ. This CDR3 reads CASSLDPDLQETQYF.

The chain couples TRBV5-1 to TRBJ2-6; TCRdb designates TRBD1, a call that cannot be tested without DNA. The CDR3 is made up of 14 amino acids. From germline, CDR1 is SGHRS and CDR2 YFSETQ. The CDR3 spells CASSLQGQANVLTF.

CDR3 protein: CASTREASYNEQFF. This chain uses TRBV5-1 with TRBJ2-1; TCRdb outputs TRBD1, but without DNA this stays unchecked. The germline V gene has CDR1 SGHRS and CDR2 YFSETQ. This CDR3 has 14 amino acids.

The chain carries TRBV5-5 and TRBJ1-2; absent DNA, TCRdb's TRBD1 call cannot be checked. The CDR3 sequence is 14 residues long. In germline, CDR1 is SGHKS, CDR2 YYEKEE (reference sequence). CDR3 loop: CASSLQGMINGYTF.

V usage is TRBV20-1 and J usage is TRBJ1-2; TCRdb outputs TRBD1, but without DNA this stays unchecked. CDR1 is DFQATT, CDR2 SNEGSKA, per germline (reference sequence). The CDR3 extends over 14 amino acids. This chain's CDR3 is CSAPPFGAAGGYTF.

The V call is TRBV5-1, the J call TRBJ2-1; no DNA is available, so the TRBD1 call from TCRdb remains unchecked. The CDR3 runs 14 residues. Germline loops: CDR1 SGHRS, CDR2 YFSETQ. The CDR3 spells CASSLGGPDNEQFF.

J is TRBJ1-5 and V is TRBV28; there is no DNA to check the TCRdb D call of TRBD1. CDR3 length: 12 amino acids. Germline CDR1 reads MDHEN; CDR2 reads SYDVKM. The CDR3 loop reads CATQDSNQPQHF.

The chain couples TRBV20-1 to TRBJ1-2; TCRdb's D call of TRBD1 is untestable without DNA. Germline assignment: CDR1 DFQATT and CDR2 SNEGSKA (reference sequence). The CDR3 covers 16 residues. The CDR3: CSARPPGTGGVYGYTF.

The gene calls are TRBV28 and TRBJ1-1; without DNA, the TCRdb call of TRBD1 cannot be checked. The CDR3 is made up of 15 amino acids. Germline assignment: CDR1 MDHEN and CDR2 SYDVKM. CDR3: CATAGRGADNTEAFF. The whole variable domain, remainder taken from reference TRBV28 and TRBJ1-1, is DVKVTQSSRYLVKRTGEKVFLECVQDMDHENMFWYRQDPGLGLRLIYFSYDVKMKEKGDIPEGYSVSREKKERFSLILESASTNQTSMYLCATAGRGADNTEAFFGQGTRLTVV.

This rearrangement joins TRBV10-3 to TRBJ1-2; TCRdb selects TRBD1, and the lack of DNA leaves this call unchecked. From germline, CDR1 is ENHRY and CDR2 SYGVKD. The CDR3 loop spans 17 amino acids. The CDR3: CAISDPTRGGTNYGYTF.

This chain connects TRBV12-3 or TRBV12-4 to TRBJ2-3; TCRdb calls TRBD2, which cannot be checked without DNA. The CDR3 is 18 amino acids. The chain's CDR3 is CASSLAGTSGGSTDTQYF.

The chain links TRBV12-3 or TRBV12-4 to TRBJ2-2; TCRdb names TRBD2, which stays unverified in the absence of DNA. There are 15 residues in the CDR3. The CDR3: CASTTSGGAAGELFF.

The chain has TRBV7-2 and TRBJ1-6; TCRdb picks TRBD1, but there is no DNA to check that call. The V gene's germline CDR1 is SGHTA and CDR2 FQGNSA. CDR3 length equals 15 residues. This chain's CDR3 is CASSFAGGSDSPLHF.

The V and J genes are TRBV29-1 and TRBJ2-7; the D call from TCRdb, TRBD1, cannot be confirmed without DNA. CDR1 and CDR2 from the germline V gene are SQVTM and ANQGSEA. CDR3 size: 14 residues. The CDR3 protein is CSVPTGTGGHEQYF.

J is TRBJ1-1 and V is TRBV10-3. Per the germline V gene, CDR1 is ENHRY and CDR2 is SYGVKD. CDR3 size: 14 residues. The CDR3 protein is CAISAAGMNTEAFF.